This T cell receptor beta chain was retrieved from a study of regulatory T cells in long-lasting Graves disease. The germline V gene has CDR1 MGHRA and CDR2 YSYEKL. The CDR3 contains 16 residues. Losses at the gene ends were 1 base for V and 3 bases for J; bases not matched to a gene: 8. The time point was: persistent/refractory GD, antithyroid drugs over 5 years with positive TRAb. PBMCs were the source of the RNA used for TCR sequencing. The TCR beta library used iRepertoire HTBI primers with Arm-PCR amplification of CDR3. TCRdb itself ran the multiplex PCR reads through MiXCR, one entry per CDR3 protein. Of about 470,000 distinct CDR3 sequences in the sample, less than 25% were seen once. The sample holds a few counts of this clonotype.

The chain combines TRBV4-1 with TRBJ2-5, with 7 bases lining up with TRBD2. The receptor's source is a female donor with Graves disease. The specimen comprised peripheral blood mononuclear cells (PBMCs), sampled when the disease was refractory, from a patient treated with antithyroid drugs. The CDR3 coding sequence is TGCGCCAGCAGCCAAGGACCCCGGGACTACAAAGAGACCCAGTACTTC. Protein sequence: CASSQGPRDYKETQYF.